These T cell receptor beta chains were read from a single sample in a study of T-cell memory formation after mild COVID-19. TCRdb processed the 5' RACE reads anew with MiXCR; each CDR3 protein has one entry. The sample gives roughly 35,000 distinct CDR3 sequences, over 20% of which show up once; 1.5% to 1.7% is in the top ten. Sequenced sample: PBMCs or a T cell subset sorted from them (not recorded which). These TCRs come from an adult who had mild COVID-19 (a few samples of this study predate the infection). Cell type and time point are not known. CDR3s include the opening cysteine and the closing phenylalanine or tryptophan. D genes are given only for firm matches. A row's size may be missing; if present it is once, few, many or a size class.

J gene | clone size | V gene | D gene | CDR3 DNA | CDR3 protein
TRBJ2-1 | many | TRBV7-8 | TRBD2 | TGTGCCAGCAGCTCCCCCTTCACTAGCGGGGGGGCGTTTGAGCAGTTCTTC | CASSSPFTSGGAFEQFF
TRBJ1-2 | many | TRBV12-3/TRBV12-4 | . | TGTGCCAGCAGTTCGTTGTATGGCTACACCTTC | CASSSLYGYTF
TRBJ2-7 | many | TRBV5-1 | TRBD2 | TGCGCCAGCAGCCCCGAAGGTAGCGGGACAACCTACGAGCAGTACTTC | CASSPEGSGTTYEQYF
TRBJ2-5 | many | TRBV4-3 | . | TGCGCCAGCAGCCAAGATAGAGGATTTCGGGAGACCCAGTACTTC | CASSQDRGFRETQYF
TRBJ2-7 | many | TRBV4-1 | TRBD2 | TGCGCCAGCAGCCAAGAGACTTCAGCGGGGGGGTACGAGCAGTACTTC | CASSQETSAGGYEQYF
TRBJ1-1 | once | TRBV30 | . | TGTGCCTGGAGCCGGGCAGGCTTGATCACTGAAGCTTTCTTT | CAWSRAGLITEAFF
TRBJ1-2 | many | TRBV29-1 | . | TGCAGCGTTCTCCCGACAGAAATATCCGGCTACACCTTC | CSVLPTEISGYTF
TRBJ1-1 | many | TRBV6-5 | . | TGTGCCAGCAGTTACCAGGTCGACAGGGAAGCTTTCTTT | CASSYQVDREAFF
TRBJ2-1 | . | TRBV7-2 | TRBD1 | TGTGCCAGCAGCCCGGACAGGGTAAATGAGCAGTTCTTC | CASSPDRVNEQFF
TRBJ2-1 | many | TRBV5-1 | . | TGCGCCAGCAGCCCCCAAGTCGTAGCCGGTTGGGCCCAGCAGTTCTTC | CASSPQVVAGWAQQFF
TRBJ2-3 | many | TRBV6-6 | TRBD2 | TGTGCCAGCAGCTCCCGGAGTAGCGGGATTGGCGCAGATACGCAGTATTTT | CASSSRSSGIGADTQYF
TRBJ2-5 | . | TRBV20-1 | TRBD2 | TGCAGTGCTAGAGTAGTAGCGGGAAGCCCCCTGCCCCAAGAGACCCAGTACTTC | CSARVVAGSPLPQETQYF
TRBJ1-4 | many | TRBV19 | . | TGTGCCAGTAGTCCGGAGGGCTTCCCTGAAAAACTGTTTTTT | CASSPEGFPEKLFF
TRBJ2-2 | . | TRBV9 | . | TGTGCCAGCAGCGTAGGGGGGACCGGGGAGCTGTTTTTT | CASSVGGTGELFF
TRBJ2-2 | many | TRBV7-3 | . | TGTGCCAGCAGCTTAACAGGAGTAGCGGTGAACACCGGGGAGCTGTTTTTT | CASSLTGVAVNTGELFF
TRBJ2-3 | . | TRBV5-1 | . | TGCGCCAGCAGAACGTGGGTTACCACAGATACGCAGTATTTT | CASRTWVTTDTQYF
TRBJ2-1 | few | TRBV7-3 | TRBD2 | TGTGCCAGCAGCCCTCTAGCGGGGCCCTACAATGAGCAGTTCTTC | CASSPLAGPYNEQFF
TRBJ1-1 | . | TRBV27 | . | TGTGCCAGCAGTTCACGACAGAGGGTAGGCAACACTGAAGCTTTCTTT | CASSSRQRVGNTEAFF
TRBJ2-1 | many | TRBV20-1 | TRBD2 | TGCAGTGCTAGAGATCAGAGCGGGAGGGATGAGCAGTTCTTC | CSARDQSGRDEQFF
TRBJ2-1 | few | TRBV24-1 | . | TGTGCCACCAGTGATTTGGCAGGGATCGGTAGTGAGCAGTTCTTC | CATSDLAGIGSEQFF
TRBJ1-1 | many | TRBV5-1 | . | TGCGCCAGCAGCTTGTCAGTCAGGCGTGGGCACACTGAAGCTTTCTTT | CASSLSVRRGHTEAFF
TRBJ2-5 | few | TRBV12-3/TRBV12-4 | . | TGTGCCAGCAGTTTCGGTGAGACCCAGTACTTC | CASSFGETQYF
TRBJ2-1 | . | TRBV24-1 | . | TGTGCCACGGCCGCGGTGGGGAGCTCCTACAATGAGCAGTTCTTC | CATAAVGSSYNEQFF
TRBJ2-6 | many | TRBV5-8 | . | TGTGCCAGCGCTCCGCCCCTCTCTGGGGCCAACGTCCTGACTTTC | CASAPPLSGANVLTF
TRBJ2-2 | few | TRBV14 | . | TGTGCCAGCAGCCAAACTGCGAACACCGGGGAGCTGTTTTTT | CASSQTANTGELFF
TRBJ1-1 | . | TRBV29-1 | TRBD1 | TGCAGCGTTCCCCCACGACAGGGGGAAGCTTTCTTT | CSVPPRQGEAFF
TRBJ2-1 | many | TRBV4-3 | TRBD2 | TGCGCCAGCAGCCAAGCGTTTGGAGCGGGAATTGAGCAGTTCTTC | CASSQAFGAGIEQFF
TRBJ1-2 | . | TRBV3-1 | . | TGTGCCAGCAGCCAGGGCTATGGCTACACCTTC | CASSQGYGYTF
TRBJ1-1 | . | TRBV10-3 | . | TGTGCCATCAGTGAGAGGGCTACAGGTGAAGCTTTCTTT | CAISERATGEAFF
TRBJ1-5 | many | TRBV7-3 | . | TGTGCCAGCAGCGCGGGGTCGGCTCAGCCCCAGCATTTT | CASSAGSAQPQHF
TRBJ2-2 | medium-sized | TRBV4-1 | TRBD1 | TGCGCCAGCAGCCGAGGACAGGCGGCCGGGGAGCTGTTTTTT | CASSRGQAAGELFF
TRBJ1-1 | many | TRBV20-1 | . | TGCAGTGCTATACAGGGGAACACTGAAGCTTTCTTT | CSAIQGNTEAFF
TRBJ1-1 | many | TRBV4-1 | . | TGCGCCAGCCGGGACCCCATGAACACTGAAGCTTTCTTT | CASRDPMNTEAFF
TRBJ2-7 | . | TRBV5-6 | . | TGTGCCAGCAGCTTGTCAAAGGGGAGGTCCTACGAGCAGTACTTC | CASSLSKGRSYEQYF
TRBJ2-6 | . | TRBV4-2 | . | TGTGCCAGCAGCCAAGACGCTTCCTCTGGGGCCAACGTCCTGACTTTC | CASSQDASSGANVLTF
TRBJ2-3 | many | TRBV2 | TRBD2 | TGTGCCAGCAACAAGCGGGGGGCAGAGGATACGCAGTATTTT | CASNKRGAEDTQYF
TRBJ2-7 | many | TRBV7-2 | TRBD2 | TGTGCCAGCAGCTCTCGGACTAGCTCACGCTTTTACGAGCAGTACTTC | CASSSRTSSRFYEQYF
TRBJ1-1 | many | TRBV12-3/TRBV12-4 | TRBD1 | TGTGCCAGCAGTTCAGGGGGGGACAGGGGAAACACTGAAGCTTTCTTT | CASSSGGDRGNTEAFF
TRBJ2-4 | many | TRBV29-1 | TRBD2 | TGCAGCGTCGGACTAGCGGGAGCGGGAAACATTCAGTACTTC | CSVGLAGAGNIQYF
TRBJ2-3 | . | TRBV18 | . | TGTGCCAGCTCACCACCGAATCAGCGGGGCACAGATACGCAGTATTTT | CASSPPNQRGTDTQYF
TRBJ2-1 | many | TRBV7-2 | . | TGTGCCAGCAGCTTTCTAGCAGGTGAGCAGTTCTTC | CASSFLAGEQFF
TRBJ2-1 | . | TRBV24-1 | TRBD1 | TGTGCCACCAGTGATGCTTCAGGACAGGGGTCCTACAATGAGCAGTTCTTC | CATSDASGQGSYNEQFF
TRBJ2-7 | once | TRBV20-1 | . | TGCAGTGCTAGAGAGGGGGGAGCAGGGACCTACGAGCAGTACTTC | CSAREGGAGTYEQYF
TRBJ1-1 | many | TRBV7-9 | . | TGTGCCAGCAGCTTCAGTAGCATGAACACTGAAGCTTTCTTT | CASSFSSMNTEAFF
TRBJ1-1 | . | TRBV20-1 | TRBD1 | TGCAGTGCTAGACCTGAGGACAGGGCGTACACTGAAGCTTTCTTT | CSARPEDRAYTEAFF
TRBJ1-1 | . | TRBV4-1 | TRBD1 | TGCGCCAGCAGCCAAGGGGGACAGGGGGGCACTGAAGCTTTCTTT | CASSQGGQGGTEAFF
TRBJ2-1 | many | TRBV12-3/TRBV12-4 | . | TGTGCCAGCAGTTTACTAGGGGGGCTAAACTCCTACAATGAGCAGTTCTTC | CASSLLGGLNSYNEQFF
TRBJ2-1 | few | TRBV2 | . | TGTGCCAGCAGTGAGCAGGCCCACAATGAGCAGTTCTTC | CASSEQAHNEQFF